Listed here are 23 T cell receptor beta chains from one sample, sequenced in a study of spatial heterogeneity in lung cancer. MiXCR, run by TCRdb on the 5' RACE reads, gives a single entry per CDR3 protein. The sample carries around 10,000 distinct CDR3 sequences, nearly 4% recorded once. As to time point: sample taken at primary tumor resection. From tumor, nontumor lung or frozen PBMC, whole RNA was taken unsorted for sequencing. This material consisted of normal lung tissue next to the tumor, taken at surgery. The receptors stem from a male donor with early-stage non-small cell lung cancer.

By frequency in the sample, this clonotype is medium-sized. This beta chain is off target for a library built for alpha chains, so its abundance means little. The chain links TRBV6-1 to TRBJ1-5; possibly TRBD1 for D (6 bases). Trimming stripped 6 bases from V and 0 bases from J, with 12 bases between. Per germline, CDR1 MNHNS and CDR2 SASEGT. The CDR3 runs to 15 residues. Here the CDR3 reads CASSSGTTSNQPQHF. Here the CDR3 DNA reads TGTGCCAGCAGCTCCGGGACAACTAGCAATCAGCCCCAGCATTTT.

This clonotype is medium-sized. Because the library targeted alpha chains, this beta chain is an off-target read whose size means little. This chain uses TRBV27 with TRBJ1-5; D ambiguous. This CDR3 has 14 amino acids. Germline V gene sequence: CDR1 MNHEY, CDR2 SMNVEV (reference sequence). V was pared by 3 bases and J by 3 bases, with 9 bases between. CDR3 sequence reads: CASSLGSLNQPQHF. The CDR3 DNA sequence: TGTGCCAGCAGTTTGGGTAGCCTCAATCAGCCCCAGCATTTT.

Turning to this clonotype: As an off-target read in a library built for alpha chains, this beta chain has a frequency of little significance. CDR3: CAISDPGLENIQYF. CDR3 DNA: TGTGCCATCAGTGATCCCGGACTAGAAAACATTCAGTACTTC. This chain links TRBV10-3 with TRBJ2-4; 7 positions match TRBD2. This CDR3 contains 14 residues. Germline V gene data show CDR1 as ENHRY and CDR2 as SYGVKD. J was trimmed by 5 bases and V by 3 bases; bases with no gene match: 4.

This clonotype was observed at least ten times. A library prepared for alpha chains yielded this beta chain as an off-target read; its size is of little meaning. The CDR3 sequence: CASSPRTPGTPDNEQFF. The CDR3 DNA is TGTGCCAGCTCACCAAGGACCCCCGGGACTCCCGACAATGAGCAGTTCTTC. This chain joins TRBV18 and TRBJ2-1; D might be TRBD2 (6 bases). V lost 2 bases, J lost 5 bases, and 19 bases lay in between. This CDR3 has 17 amino acids. Germline CDR1 and CDR2: KGHSH and LQKENI.

This clonotype was counted many times. With the library built for alpha chains, this beta chain is off target and its frequency is not meaningful. The chain has TRBV4-2 and TRBJ2-4, with 8 bases fitting TRBD2. CDR1 is LGHNA, CDR2 YNFKEQ, per germline. The CDR3 spans 15 residues. J gave up 8 bases and V 0 bases, and 6 bases lay outside the gene matches. The CDR3 reads CASSQEPGGPDIQYF. The DNA of the CDR3 is TGTGCCAGCAGCCAAGAGCCGGGGGGGCCGGACATTCAGTACTTC.

By share, this clonotype ranks as medium-sized. Since the library was made to target alpha chains, this beta chain is a stray read and its abundance is not meaningful. V usage is TRBV12-3 or TRBV12-4 and J usage is TRBJ2-1; D gene unclear. This CDR3 has 13 amino acids. With 7 bases removed from V and 9 bases from J, the gap between germline ends came to 16 bases. CDR3 coding DNA: TGTGCCAGCACCCTGAGGAGCGATGGTGAGCAGTTCTTC. As protein: CASTLRSDGEQFF.

This clonotype was counted at least ten times. This beta chain represents an off-target read in a library built for alpha chains; its size is of limited meaning. This sequence joins TRBV12-3 or TRBV12-4 and TRBJ2-7; TRBD1 matches 9 bases. This CDR3 spans 15 amino acids. V shed 3 bases, J shed 3 bases, and the junction held 6 bases outside the gene matches. The CDR3 protein is CASSFTGGNGYEQYF. The CDR3 DNA sequence: TGTGCCAGCAGTTTCACAGGGGGCAACGGCTACGAGCAGTACTTC.

By share of the sample, this clonotype is medium-sized. The library was designed around alpha chains, so this beta chain is a stray read whose abundance carries little weight. V usage is TRBV29-1 and J usage is TRBJ2-1, with TRBD2 matching 11 bases. V was pared by 6 bases and J by 6 bases, with 4 bases of the junction left unmatched. Germline-derived CDR1 and CDR2 are SQVTM and ANQGSEA. The CDR3 runs 13 residues. The CDR3 DNA follows: TGCAGCGTCGGGACTAGCGGTCCCAATGAGCAGTTCTTC. This translates into CSVGTSGPNEQFF.

By sample share, this clonotype is medium-sized (0.01 to 0.1%). With the library built for alpha chains, this beta chain is off target and its frequency is not meaningful. V usage is TRBV20-1 and J usage is TRBJ2-3; 8 nucleotides match TRBD2. The germline V gene has CDR1 DFQATT and CDR2 SNEGSKA (reference sequence). There are 15 residues in the CDR3. The junction had 11 bases not matched to a gene; V was cut back by 5 bases and J by 4 bases. The CDR3 DNA reads TGCAGTGCTGAAGGAGCGGGAGAGGCCCCAGATACGCAGTATTTT. As protein: CSAEGAGEAPDTQYF.

About this clonotype itself: This beta chain was picked up by a library intended for alpha chains and is off target, so its count carries little meaning. V usage is TRBV7-2 and J usage is TRBJ2-7; no reliable D call. The CDR3 consists of 14 residues. Trimming stripped 5 bases from V and 0 bases from J, with 11 bases between. The germline V gene encodes CDR1 SGHTA and CDR2 FQGNSA. CDR3 sequence reads: CASSRSQDSYEQYF. DNA of the CDR3: TGTGCCAGCAGCAGGAGTCAGGACTCCTACGAGCAGTACTTC. Full variable domain (rest looked up from reference TRBV7-2 and TRBJ2-7): GAGVSQSPSNKVTEKGKDVELRCDPISGHTALYWYRQSLGQGLEFLIYFQGNSAPDKSGLPSDRFSAERTGGSVSTLTIQRTQQEDSAVYLCASSRSQDSYEQYFGPGTRLTVT.

This clonotype is deemed medium-sized (0.01 to 0.1%). For a library built for alpha chains, this beta chain is a stray read; little rests on its size. The V and J genes are TRBV10-2 and TRBJ1-1; D call uncertain. CDR1 is WSHSY and CDR2 is SAAADI in the germline V gene. The CDR3 extends over 12 amino acids. Between the trimmed V and J ends, which lost 5 bases and 5 bases, there was a span of 9 bases. The CDR3 is CASSLQNTEAFF. The CDR3 nucleotides read TGCGCCAGCAGTCTACAGAATACTGAAGCTTTCTTT.

This clonotype was found many times. In a library made to pick up alpha chains, this beta chain is a stray read with a size that means little. The J gene is TRBJ2-7, the V gene TRBV6-4, with D possibly being TRBD1 or TRBD2 (5 bases each). Between the trimmed V and J ends, which lost 7 bases and 1 base, there was a span of 20 bases. The germline gives CDR1 MRHNA, CDR2 SNTAGT. The CDR3 runs 16 residues. The CDR3 bases are TGTGCCAGCACCTCCCGGGGCAGGGACGAGTCCTACGAGCAGTACTTC. Amino acids: CASTSRGRDESYEQYF.

Many counts were recorded for this clonotype. This beta chain is an unintended read in a library built for alpha chains; its size means little. This sequence joins TRBV28 and TRBJ2-7; possibly TRBD1 for D (6 bases). Per the germline V gene, CDR1 is MDHEN and CDR2 is SYDVKM. The CDR3 runs to 14 residues. Deletions cut 4 bases from V and 2 bases from J, with 12 bases between. The CDR3 is CASSSPGVPYEQYF. The DNA for the CDR3 is TGTGCCAGCAGTTCCCCAGGGGTCCCCTACGAGCAGTACTTC. Using reference TRBV28 and TRBJ2-7 for the parts outside the CDR3, the full variable domain is DVKVTQSSRYLVKRTGEKVFLECVQDMDHENMFWYRQDPGLGLRLIYFSYDVKMKEKGDIPEGYSVSREKKERFSLILESASTNQTSMYLCASSSPGVPYEQYFGPGTRLTVT.

This clonotype came up many times. For a library built for alpha chains, this beta chain is a stray read; little rests on its size. The chain couples TRBV20-1 to TRBJ2-1; D not certain. Germline loops: CDR1 DFQATT, CDR2 SNEGSKA (reference sequence). Deletions cut 2 bases from V and 6 bases from J, with 14 bases between. This CDR3 region has 14 residues. CDR3 protein: CSARLPKPPNEQFF. CDR3 sequence (DNA): TGCAGTGCTAGACTTCCTAAGCCACCCAATGAGCAGTTCTTC.

The sample holds many counts of this clonotype. This beta chain was picked up by a library intended for alpha chains and is off target, so its count carries little meaning. V is TRBV6-5 and J is TRBJ1-2; D is unclear. The germline CDR1 and CDR2 sequences are MNHEY and SVGAGI. V was trimmed by 5 bases and J by 6 bases, leaving 22 bases between them. This CDR3 spans 16 amino acids. The CDR3 is CASSRFRNGPLNGYTF. DNA of the CDR3: TGTGCCAGCAGTCGATTCCGCAATGGACCGCTAAATGGCTACACCTTC.

This clonotype was observed at least ten times. This beta chain is an unintended read in a library built for alpha chains; its size means little. The chain couples TRBV5-1 to TRBJ1-1, with TRBD1 matching over 8 bases. The germline gives CDR1 SGHRS, CDR2 YFSETQ. The CDR3 extends over 16 amino acids. V shed 3 bases, J shed 3 bases, and the junction held 10 bases outside the gene matches. Here the CDR3 reads CASSYNSQGEDTEAFF. In DNA, the CDR3 is TGCGCCAGCAGCTACAACTCACAGGGGGAGGACACTGAAGCTTTCTTT.

This clonotype qualifies as medium-sized (0.01 to 0.1%). With the library built for alpha chains, this beta chain is off target and its frequency is not meaningful. The chain employs TRBV6-1 and TRBJ2-3, with 10 bases aligning to TRBD2. The CDR3 runs 16 residues. Germline assignment: CDR1 MNHNS and CDR2 SASEGT. Trimming removed 1 base from V and 8 bases from J; junction bases left unmatched: 9. This chain's CDR3 is CASSEVRLAGEFTQYF. DNA of the CDR3: TGTGCCAGCAGTGAAGTCAGGCTAGCGGGGGAGTTTACGCAGTATTTT.

This clonotype has a count of ten or more. Within a library made for alpha chains, this beta chain is off target, and its count is uninformative. CDR3 loop: CASSNSGGAADTQYF. Written as DNA, the CDR3 is TGTGCCAGCAGTAACAGCGGGGGGGCGGCAGATACGCAGTATTTT. The chain carries TRBV11-2 and TRBJ2-3, with TRBD2 identical over 10 bases. The CDR3 spans 15 residues. J gave up 4 bases and V 6 bases, and 7 bases lay outside the gene matches. Germline V lookup: CDR1 SGHAT, CDR2 FQNNGV.

At least ten counts were recorded for this clonotype. In a library made to pick up alpha chains, this beta chain is a stray read with a size that means little. The chain joins TRBV6-6 to TRBJ1-1; TRBD1 might be the D (5 bases). Germline-derived CDR1 and CDR2 are MNHNY and SVGAGI (reference sequence). Trimming took 6 bases from V and 2 from J, leaving 16 bases between them. CDR3 length: 15 amino acids. The CDR3 region is CASRPPGGSNTEAFF. CDR3 nucleotides: TGTGCCAGCAGACCCCCGGGGGGGAGTAACACTGAAGCTTTCTTT.

This clonotype was seen repeatedly, ten times or more. Found in a library prepared for alpha chains, this beta chain is an off-target read, and its abundance has little meaning. The chain links TRBV7-2 to TRBJ2-6; D call uncertain. V dropped 5 bases and J dropped 9 bases, with 5 bases sitting between them. Per the germline V gene, CDR1 is SGHTA and CDR2 is FQGNSA. This CDR3 contains 11 residues. CDR3 DNA sequence: TGTGCCAGCAGCCCGTTCAACGTCCTGACTTTC. Amino acids: CASSPFNVLTF.

This clonotype was seen a few times. In a library made to pick up alpha chains, this beta chain is a stray read with a size that means little. The chain links TRBV18 to TRBJ2-1; 9 bases match TRBD1. Germline CDR1 and CDR2: KGHSH and LQKENI. The CDR3 spans 14 residues. V gave up 5 bases and J gave up 9 bases; unmatched junction bases: 8. The CDR3 loop reads CASSSVQGASEQFF. CDR3 coding DNA: TGTGCCAGCTCATCTGTACAGGGGGCTAGTGAGCAGTTCTTC.

This clonotype has a count of ten or more. This beta chain is off target for a library built for alpha chains, so its abundance means little. This sequence joins TRBV6-5 and TRBJ1-1; D is perhaps TRBD1 (5 bases). The ends were cut back, 4 bases at V and 2 bases at J, with 11 bases in the middle. In germline, CDR1 is MNHEY, CDR2 SVGAGI. CDR3 length: 14 amino acids. CDR3 amino acids: CASSWGPINTEAFF. In DNA form, the CDR3 reads TGTGCCAGCAGTTGGGGACCGATAAACACTGAAGCTTTCTTT.

This clonotype was recorded many times. The library was prepared for alpha chains; this beta chain is a stray read, so its frequency means little. The chain is built from TRBV19 and TRBJ1-5; D may be TRBD1 (6 bases). V gave up 6 bases and J gave up 3 bases, with 15 bases separating them. Germline lookup yields CDR1 LNHDA and CDR2 SQIVND (reference sequence). CDR3 size: 15 residues. The CDR3 loop is CASRSATGNNQPQHF. DNA of the CDR3: TGTGCCAGTAGATCAGCGACAGGAAACAATCAGCCCCAGCATTTT.